This T cell receptor beta chain was documented in a study of T-cell reconstitution after alpha-beta-depleted transplantation in children. This clonotype came up many times. The antigen is undetermined. Study-wide results and limits: At the one-year point after transplant, T-cell counts and TCRbeta diversity were found to come mostly from T cells that had been newly produced. After transplant, at about two months, alpha-beta T cells were reportedly derived from several hundred expanded graft clones. The origin of high day-60 TCRbeta diversity in some patients lay in surviving recipient T cells and thymic progenitors.

Unique molecular identifiers featured in how the TCRbeta library was prepared. From the PCR reads, TCRdb called clonotypes with MiXCR, one entry per CDR3 protein. In the table there are hundreds of thousands of distinct CDR3 sequences, 8.2% of which are singletons. V was shortened by 8 bases and J by 0 bases, with 10 bases between the two germline ends. From germline, CDR1 is MDHEN and CDR2 SYDVKM. The CDR3 sequence is 14 residues long. The sample in question was PBMCs, mostly from graft donor cells, obtained 180 days after TCRalphabeta/CD19-depleted stem cell transplant. The receptor's source is a male patient aged 10 to 17 who had a stem cell transplant for acute lymphoblastic leukemia, so the T cells may come from the graft donor. The chain joins TRBV28 to TRBJ1-4; the D is unclear. The CDR3 DNA reads as TGTGCCAGCTCCGGCCCCTCAACTAATGAAAAACTGTTTTTT. Translating gives CASSGPSTNEKLFF. The whole variable domain, remainder taken from reference TRBV28 and TRBJ1-4, is DVKVTQSSRYLVKRTGEKVFLECVQDMDHENMFWYRQDPGLGLRLIYFSYDVKMKEKGDIPEGYSVSREKKERFSLILESASTNQTSMYLCASSGPSTNEKLFFGSGTQLSVL.